The 23 T cell receptor beta chains presented below share a single source sample, sequenced in a study of cytomegalovirus exposure and HLA in healthy donors. The PCR had 60 Vbeta and 13 Jbeta primers. Repertoires were generated with immunoSEQ multiplex PCR, while TCRdb's copy carries only in-frame clones and drops some. The repertoire holds over 100,000 clones, with 65% to 90% as singletons. Sequenced material: PBMCs. The receptors derive from a young woman in good health and CMV-seronegative.

This sequence joins TRBV2 and TRBJ2-4, with TRBD1 matching over 7 bases. The CDR3 is 13 residues long. The J segment lost 6 bases and the V segment lost 4 bases, leaving 3 bases of the junction unmatched. Germline V gene data show CDR1 as SNHLY and CDR2 as FYNNEI. CDR3 DNA: TGTGCCAGCAGTGGAAGACAGGGAAACATTCAGTACTTC. Protein sequence: CASSGRQGNIQYF. Based on the CDR3 plus reference TRBV2 and TRBJ2-4, the full variable domain is EPEVTQTPSHQVTQMGQEVILRCVPISNHLYFYWYRQILGQKVEFLVSFYNNEISEKSEIFDDQFSVERPDGSNFTLKIRSTKLEDSAMYFCASSGRQGNIQYFGAGTRLSVL.

The V call is TRBV30, the J call TRBJ1-5, with 8 bases lining up with TRBD1. Per the germline V gene, CDR1 is GTSNPN and CDR2 is SVGIG (reference sequence). The J segment lost 6 bases and the V segment lost 1 base, leaving 5 bases of the junction unmatched. The CDR3 spans 14 residues. This CDR3 reads CAWSAQGAGQPQHF. Written as DNA, the CDR3 is TGTGCCTGGAGTGCCCAGGGGGCTGGTCAGCCCCAGCATTTT.

The chain recombines TRBV7-5 with TRBJ1-1; TRBD1 is the table's D call and was not checked against the DNA. TRBV7-5 is flagged as a pseudogene. This CDR3 region has 20 residues. The CDR3 DNA sequence: TGTGTCAGAAGCATAGTTGAGAGGGACAGGGGCGTTCTTGAGGACACTGAAGCTTTCTTT. Its protein is CVRSIVERDRGVLEDTEAFF.

The chain employs TRBV5-1 and TRBJ2-7; 14 bases align to TRBD2. After removal of 5 bases from V and 5 bases from J, the junction contained 9 bases not matched to a gene. Germline CDR1 is SGHRS and CDR2 is YFSETQ. This CDR3 spans 16 amino acids. CDR3 sequence reads: CASSPGLAGVSHEQYF. The CDR3 bases are TGCGCCAGCAGTCCGGGACTAGCGGGAGTTTCCCACGAGCAGTACTTC.

The V call is TRBV10-3, the J call TRBJ2-3; 7 nucleotides match TRBD1. This CDR3 is built from 14 residues. CDR1 is ENHRY and CDR2 is SYGVKD in the germline V gene. J was trimmed by 3 bases and V by 6 bases; bases with no gene match: 6. The CDR3 sequence: CAIRDRDGTDTQYF. DNA of the CDR3: TGTGCCATCAGAGACAGGGATGGAACAGATACGCAGTATTTT.

V is TRBV5-6 and J is TRBJ2-2; 10 bases are shared with TRBD2. CDR1 is SGHDT, CDR2 YYEEEE, per germline. This CDR3 region has 17 residues. V trimming: 4 bases; J trimming: 4 bases; junction bases outside the gene matches: 10. The CDR3 region is CASSLKRLAGATGELFF. In nucleotides, the CDR3 is TGTGCCAGCAGCCTAAAGCGGCTAGCGGGAGCCACCGGGGAGCTGTTTTTT.

The V gene is TRBV7-2, the J gene TRBJ1-5; D remains unclear. CDR1 and CDR2 from the germline V gene are SGHTA and FQGNSA. Trimming pared 2 bases from V and 1 base from J, leaving 9 bases between. The CDR3 spans 15 residues. The CDR3 DNA is TGTGCCAGCAGCTTATCGGGTGGGAGCAATCAGCCCCAGCATTTT. Its protein product is CASSLSGGSNQPQHF. The full variable domain, with the rest looked up from reference TRBV7-2 and TRBJ1-5, is GAGVSQSPSNKVTEKGKDVELRCDPISGHTALYWYRQSLGQGLEFLIYFQGNSAPDKSGLPSDRFSAERTGGSVSTLTIQRTQQEDSAVYLCASSLSGGSNQPQHFGDGTRLSIL.

The chain employs TRBV5-6 and TRBJ2-7; the D gene is possibly TRBD1 (5 bases). This CDR3 spans 14 amino acids. Germline loops: CDR1 SGHDT, CDR2 YYEEEE. Trimming stripped 0 bases from V and 0 bases from J, with 7 bases between. As DNA, the CDR3 is TGTGCCAGCAGCTTGGGACAGAGCTCCTACGAGCAGTACTTC. Its translation: CASSLGQSSYEQYF.

The chain uses TRBV29-1 and TRBJ1-2, with 7 positions matching TRBD1. After removal of 5 bases from V and 10 bases from J, the junction contained 10 bases not matched to a gene. From germline, CDR1 is SQVTM and CDR2 ANQGSEA. This CDR3 contains 12 residues. The CDR3: CSVTTGTANYTF. CDR3 sequence (DNA): TGCAGCGTTACCACCGGGACAGCCAACTACACCTTC.

The chain carries TRBV18 and TRBJ2-1, with D maybe TRBD2 (6 bases). Germline loops: CDR1 KGHSH, CDR2 LQKENI. The CDR3 contains 15 residues. Trimming removed 3 bases from V and 6 bases from J, with 15 bases in between. CDR3 protein: CASSPRAGSSNEQFF. CDR3 DNA sequence: TGTGCCAGCTCACCGCGGGCGGGATCTTCCAATGAGCAGTTCTTC.

V usage is TRBV5-4 and J usage is TRBJ2-7, with D perhaps matching TRBD2 (6 bases). The V and J ends lost 3 bases and 4 bases respectively, with 14 bases between them. The CDR3 has 14 residues. Looked up from germline, CDR1 is SGHNT and CDR2 is YYREEE (reference sequence). CDR3 sequence: CASSWGDARYEQYF. The CDR3, as DNA: TGTGCCAGCAGCTGGGGGGACGCTCGGTACGAGCAGTACTTC.

Only a few counts were recorded for this clone. The DNA of the CDR3 is TGTGCCAGCAGTTTCAGGGGGGTAGGCAGGTCAGAGTACTTC. Translation gives CASSFRGVGRSEYF. The chain has TRBV27 and TRBJ2-4, with a weak D call TRBD1 (7 bases). The V gene lost 3 bases and the J gene lost 14 bases, with 20 bases spanning the gap. This CDR3 contains 14 residues. Germline V lookup: CDR1 MNHEY, CDR2 SMNVEV (reference sequence).

A single count supports this clone. V gene TRBV7-9 combines with J gene TRBJ2-3, with 8 bases matching TRBD2. After removal of 5 bases from V and 0 bases from J, the junction contained 7 bases not matched to a gene. The germline CDR1 and CDR2 sequences are SEHNR and FQNEAQ (reference sequence). CDR3 length equals 16 residues. CDR3 coding DNA: TGTGCCAGCAGCCCCATAGCGGGGACTAGCACAGATACGCAGTATTTT. Encoded protein: CASSPIAGTSTDTQYF.

V and J are TRBV28 and TRBJ2-1; TRBD2 matches at 8 bases. After removal of 6 bases from V and 4 bases from J, the junction contained 8 bases not matched to a gene. Germline CDR1 and CDR2: MDHEN and SYDVKM. The CDR3 consists of 15 residues. CDR3 loop: CASSPLAGIYNEQFF. The CDR3 DNA reads as TGTGCCAGCAGCCCCCTAGCGGGTATATACAATGAGCAGTTCTTC.

The J gene is TRBJ2-5, the V gene TRBV7-6; 9 nucleotides align to TRBD2. CDR1 is SGHVS, CDR2 FNYEAQ, per germline. The CDR3 spans 16 residues. Germline trimming cut 2 bases from V and 5 bases from J; bases unmatched to any gene: 9. DNA of the CDR3: TGTGCCAGCAGCTTATTGGTAGCGGGAGTGGGCGAGACCCAGTACTTC. Its translation is CASSLLVAGVGETQYF.

V gene TRBV9 combines with J gene TRBJ2-2; perhaps TRBD2 as D (5 bases). CDR1 and CDR2 (germline): SGDLS, YYNGEE. V lost 7 bases and J lost 0, with 10 bases in between. This CDR3 has 14 amino acids. This CDR3 reads CASEGRANTGELFF. The CDR3, as DNA: TGTGCCAGCGAGGGCAGAGCGAACACCGGGGAGCTGTTTTTT.

V is TRBV11-2 and J is TRBJ1-1; D remains unclear. The CDR3 runs 14 residues. Germline-derived CDR1 and CDR2 are SGHAT and FQNNGV. V was clipped by 4 bases and J by 6 bases, with 15 bases between them. CDR3 sequence (DNA): TGTGCCAGCAGCTGGGAGAGGGCGGGGTCTGAAGCTTTCTTT. Translated, it gives CASSWERAGSEAFF.

This clone came up once. The rearrangement joins TRBV5-4 to TRBJ2-1, with D maybe TRBD2 (5 bases). Germline CDR1 is SGHNT and CDR2 is YYREEE (reference sequence). The CDR3 sequence is 13 residues long. V was clipped by 4 bases and J by 10 bases, with 15 bases between them. CDR3 in amino acids: CASSLRLTVEQFF. For the CDR3, the DNA is TGTGCCAGCAGCCTCCGACTAACGGTCGAGCAGTTCTTC.

V is TRBV15 and J is TRBJ2-7; the D gene is possibly TRBD2 (6 bases). The CDR3 spans 16 residues. Germline V gene lookup returns CDR1 LNHNV and CDR2 YYDKDF (reference sequence). V shed 1 base and J shed 4 bases, with 17 bases lying between them. The CDR3 DNA reads as TGTGCCACCAGCAGAGCAGGTGTCCGGGGGTCTTACGAGCAGTACTTC. As protein: CATSRAGVRGSYEQYF. The complete variable domain, with remaining parts taken from reference TRBV15 and TRBJ2-7, reads DAMVIQNPRYQVTQFGKPVTLSCSQTLNHNVMYWYQQKSSQAPKLLFHYYDKDFNNEADTPDNFQSRRPNTSFCFLDIRSPGLGDTAMYLCATSRAGVRGSYEQYFGPGTRLTVT.

The rearrangement uses TRBV5-1 and TRBJ2-5, with D unresolved. Trimming shortened V by 2 bases and J by 2 bases, and 4 bases separated the two germline ends. The germline V gene has CDR1 SGHRS and CDR2 YFSETQ. CDR3 size: 12 residues. CDR3 sequence: CASSLIQETQYF. The CDR3, as DNA: TGCGCCAGCAGCTTAATACAAGAGACCCAGTACTTC.

This chain links TRBV6-1 with TRBJ1-5; 8 nucleotides agree with TRBD1. The CDR3 contains 15 residues. V lost 2 bases to trimming and J lost 4 bases; unmatched junction nucleotides: 4. Per the germline V gene, CDR1 is MNHNS and CDR2 is SASEGT. The chain's CDR3 is CASSEWDRQNQPQHF. The CDR3 DNA is TGTGCCAGCAGTGAATGGGACAGGCAAAATCAGCCCCAGCATTTT.

V is TRBV29-1 and J is TRBJ1-5, with 9 nucleotides matching TRBD1. CDR1 is SQVTM and CDR2 is ANQGSEA in the germline V gene. This CDR3 comprises 14 residues. V was clipped by 4 bases and J by 6 bases; unmatched bases: 7. CDR3 nucleotide sequence: TGCAGCGTTGGCGCCGGGACAGGGATTCAGCCCCAGCATTTT. Protein product: CSVGAGTGIQPQHF.

Only a few counts were recorded for this clone. The chain combines TRBV6-5 with TRBJ2-7, with D maybe TRBD1 (6 bases). V lost 4 bases to trimming and J lost 7 bases, with 11 bases between them. The germline CDR1 and CDR2 sequences are MNHEY and SVGAGI. The CDR3 runs to 12 residues. The CDR3 DNA is TGTGCCAGCAGTTTCACAGGGAATGAGCAGTACTTC. It translates to CASSFTGNEQYF.